The sequence of this T cell receptor beta chain was determined in a study of T cell repertoires in cytomegalovirus infection. Study as a whole: Public TCR beta signatures provided an indication of both CMV infection and a matching HLA type. Study conclusions and caveats: Public TCR beta family frequency separated CMV-and-HLA carriers, including in an independent cohort. CMV-specific TCR beta clonotypes restricted by HLA-C dominated the ex vivo response.

A few counts support this clonotype. The antigen is unknown. CDR1 is SGHAT, CDR2 FQNNGV, per germline. V gave up 5 bases and J gave up 2 bases, with 11 bases separating them. The CDR3 consists of 14 residues. TCRdb redid the calling of the reads with MiXCR, one entry per CDR3 protein. The table has nearly 550,000 distinct CDR3 sequences, 16% seen once; the top ten hold under 30%. The chain combines TRBV11-2 with TRBJ2-3; D call uncertain. The TCR sequence derives from a human donor in good health (CMV status not recorded). Some clones in this sample may be carry-over from other donors' samples. Sequencing input: CD8+ T cells from PBMCs. Written as DNA, the CDR3 is TGTGCCAGCAGCCCCGCGGTCCTCACAGATACGCAGTATTTT. Its translation: CASSPAVLTDTQYF.